The 19 T cell receptor beta chains below were found in one sample sequenced in a study of blood T cell repertoires in COVID-19. The assay was immunoSEQ multiplex PCR, and TCRdb's table has in-frame clones only and misses some. The table has about 200,000 clones, approximately 81% seen once. The sample taken for sequencing was peripheral blood. These receptors came from a woman at least 80 years old with acute or convalescent COVID-19.

This chain links TRBV30 with TRBJ2-3, with 13 bases that match TRBD2. The CDR3 extends over 19 amino acids. Germline lookup yields CDR1 GTSNPN and CDR2 SVGIG (reference sequence). V lost 2 bases and J lost 4; bases outside the gene matches: 15. The CDR3, as DNA: TGTGCCTGGAGTCCGGGACATCGGACTAGCGGGAGTCTAGCAGATACGCAGTATTTT. Translating it yields CAWSPGHRTSGSLADTQYF.

This rearrangement joins TRBV24-1 to TRBJ1-2; 7 positions match TRBD1. Trimming cost V 5 bases and J 4 bases; bases outside gene matches: 3. The V gene's germline CDR1 is KGHDR and CDR2 SFDVKD. The CDR3 is made up of 13 amino acids. The CDR3 loop reads CATSGGGGYGYTF. DNA for the CDR3: TGTGCCACCAGTGGAGGGGGCGGCTATGGCTACACCTTC.

The chain carries TRBV9 and TRBJ1-3; a possible D gene is TRBD1 (5 bases). Germline V gives CDR1 SGDLS, CDR2 YYNGEE. CDR3 length equals 16 residues. V lost 4 bases and J 2 bases, leaving 16 bases between the germline ends. This CDR3 reads CASSSVGLDPGNTIYF. The CDR3, as DNA: TGTGCCAGCAGCTCTGTGGGGCTTGACCCTGGAAACACCATATATTTT.

The V gene is TRBV11-2, the J gene TRBJ2-1, with a possible D match to TRBD2 (6 bases). Per germline, CDR1 SGHAT and CDR2 FQNNGV. The germline V and J ends were trimmed by 1 base and 4 bases, with 14 bases remaining between them. CDR3 length equals 16 residues. CDR3 DNA: TGTGCCAGCAGCTTAGGCCGACTAGTGGGATACAATGAGCAGTTCTTC. The encoded protein is CASSLGRLVGYNEQFF.

The J gene is TRBJ1-6, the V gene TRBV5-1, with TRBD1 matching over 9 bases. The germline V gene encodes CDR1 SGHRS and CDR2 YFSETQ. After removal of 0 bases from V and 0 bases from J, the junction contained 7 bases not matched to a gene. CDR3 length: 19 residues. CDR3 DNA: TGCGCCAGCAGCTTGGCCGACAGGGGGTACCTCTCCTATAATTCACCCCTCCACTTT. Amino acids: CASSLADRGYLSYNSPLHF. Full variable domain (missing parts from reference TRBV5-1 and TRBJ1-6): KAGVTQTPRYLIKTRGQQVTLSCSPISGHRSVSWYQQTPGQGLQFLFEYFSETQRNKGNFPGRFSGRQFSNSRSEMNVSTLELGDSALYLCASSLADRGYLSYNSPLHFGNGTRLTVT.

The gene calls are TRBV12-5 and TRBJ1-2; TRBD1 aligns across 7 bases. The CDR3 totals 16 residues. Germline trimming cut 2 bases from V and 4 bases from J; bases unmatched to any gene: 10. Per the germline V gene, CDR1 is LGHNT and CDR2 is FRNRAP. The CDR3 region has the DNA TGTGCTAGTGGTTTGCCCCGACAGGGTACTACCTATGGCTACACCTTC. It encodes CASGLPRQGTTYGYTF. Combining the CDR3 with reference TRBV12-5 and TRBJ1-2 gives the whole variable domain DARVTQTPRHKVTEMGQEVTMRCQPILGHNTVFWYRQTMMQGLELLAYFRNRAPLDDSGMPKDRFSAEMPDATLATLKIQPSEPRDSAVYFCASGLPRQGTTYGYTFGSGTRLTVV.

The chain combines TRBV11-2 with TRBJ2-3, with D unresolved. Trimming cost V 5 bases and J 4 bases, with 10 bases left between them. The CDR3 contains 13 residues. CDR1 SGHAT and CDR2 FQNNGV come from the germline V gene. CDR3 region: CASSLLRADTQYF. CDR3 in DNA: TGTGCCAGCAGCCTCCTCCGGGCAGATACGCAGTATTTT.

The chain employs TRBV10-3 and TRBJ1-6; D might be TRBD1 (6 bases). CDR3 length equals 15 residues. CDR1 ENHRY and CDR2 SYGVKD come from the germline V gene. Trimming left V 0 bases short and J 6 bases short, with 9 bases between. This CDR3 is CAISESVDSNSPLHF. CDR3 in DNA: TGTGCCATCAGTGAGTCGGTGGACAGTAATTCACCCCTCCACTTT.

The V and J genes are TRBV9 and TRBJ2-5; maybe TRBD2 (5 bases). Germline-derived CDR1 and CDR2 are SGDLS and YYNGEE. The CDR3 has 13 residues. The V end lost 3 bases, the J end lost 5 bases, and 11 bases lay between the germline ends. CDR3: CASSGSVPETQYF. DNA for the CDR3: TGTGCCAGCAGCGGTAGCGTGCCCGAGACCCAGTACTTC.

This clone was found a few times. The gene calls are TRBV3-1 (or the pseudogene TRBV3-2) and TRBJ1-6; D is ambiguous. The germline gives CDR1 LGHDT, CDR2 YNNKEL (reference sequence). V was clipped by 7 bases and J by 7 bases, with 17 bases between them. CDR3 size: 15 residues. In DNA form, the CDR3 reads TGTGCCAGCACCCCTAATTGGGGAGCCAATTCACCCCTCCACTTT. Protein: CASTPNWGANSPLHF.

V gene TRBV6-2 or TRBV6-3 combines with J gene TRBJ1-2; maybe TRBD1 (5 bases). This CDR3 region has 15 residues. Germline assignment: CDR1 MNHEY and CDR2 SVGEGT. Trimming cost V 0 bases and J 7 bases, with 15 bases left between them. The CDR3 nucleotides are TGTGCCAGCAGTTACTCGCCTGGGACTCCGACTGGCTACACCTTC. Protein: CASSYSPGTPTGYTF.

J is TRBJ1-6 and V is TRBV11-3; no firm D call. With 5 bases removed from V and 7 bases from J, the gap between germline ends came to 9 bases. The germline V gene encodes CDR1 SGHNT and CDR2 YENEEA. The CDR3 totals 13 residues. CDR3 protein: CASSQVQNSPLHF. The CDR3 nucleotides are TGTGCCAGCAGCCAGGTCCAAAATTCACCCCTCCACTTT.

As concerns this clone: Within the sample, other DNA sequences also encode this same CDR3. The chain has TRBV6-5 and TRBJ1-3; 9 bases agree with TRBD1. Germline V CDR1 and CDR2: MNHEY, SVGAGI. Trimming took 6 bases from V and 3 from J; bases not matched to a gene: 0. The CDR3 runs to 13 residues. The CDR3 DNA follows: TGTGCCAGCAGGACAGGGGGTGGAAACACCATATATTTT. Translated: CASRTGGGNTIYF.

The chain has TRBV28 and TRBJ2-2; 7 bases are shared with TRBD1. In germline, CDR1 is MDHEN, CDR2 SYDVKM. V gave up 4 bases and J gave up 7 bases; unmatched junction bases: 3. This CDR3 comprises 13 residues. The CDR3 loop reads CASSYNRGGELFF. In DNA form, the CDR3 reads TGTGCCAGCAGTTATAACAGGGGCGGGGAGCTGTTTTTT. The complete variable domain, with remaining parts taken from reference TRBV28 and TRBJ2-2, reads DVKVTQSSRYLVKRTGEKVFLECVQDMDHENMFWYRQDPGLGLRLIYFSYDVKMKEKGDIPEGYSVSREKKERFSLILESASTNQTSMYLCASSYNRGGELFFGEGSRLTVL.

V usage is TRBV30 and J usage is TRBJ2-1, with 11 bases fitting TRBD1. Trimming cost V 2 bases and J 0 bases; bases outside gene matches: 3. Germline CDR1 and CDR2: GTSNPN and SVGIG (reference sequence). The CDR3 is 16 residues long. The CDR3 nucleotides read TGTGCCTGGAGTATTGGGACAGGGGGCTCCTACAATGAGCAGTTCTTC. Encoded protein: CAWSIGTGGSYNEQFF.

The chain is built from TRBV30 and TRBJ1-6; 7 bases fit TRBD1. Germline trimming cut 2 bases from V and 6 bases from J; bases unmatched to any gene: 7. CDR1 is GTSNPN, CDR2 SVGIG, per germline (reference sequence). This CDR3 region has 15 residues. CDR3 region: CAWSTRQGANSPLHF. The CDR3 DNA follows: TGTGCCTGGAGTACCAGACAGGGAGCTAATTCACCCCTCCACTTT.

This chain uses TRBV24-1 with TRBJ2-5; 10 nucleotides line up with TRBD1. With 3 bases clipped from V and 4 bases from J, the junction kept 4 bases outside the gene matches. CDR1 is KGHDR and CDR2 is SFDVKD in the germline V gene. This CDR3 spans 15 amino acids. The DNA of the CDR3 is TGTGCCACCAGTGATCCAGGACAGGGGGGAGAGACCCAGTACTTC. Translated: CATSDPGQGGETQYF.

The chain carries TRBV10-3 and TRBJ1-2; D is unresolved. The germline V gene has CDR1 ENHRY and CDR2 SYGVKD. Trimming removed 4 bases at V and 8 bases at J, with 8 bases between. The CDR3 has 11 residues. CDR3 amino acids: CAISGGNGYTF. DNA of the CDR3: TGTGCCATCAGTGGAGGGAACGGCTACACCTTC.

The rearrangement links TRBV18 to TRBJ2-7; the D gene is possibly TRBD1 (6 bases). From germline, CDR1 is KGHSH and CDR2 LQKENI. V was pared by 3 bases and J by 5 bases, with 17 bases between. The CDR3 has 15 amino acids. The CDR3 region is CASSPQLQGNDEQYF. As DNA, the CDR3 is TGTGCCAGCTCACCCCAGTTACAGGGTAATGACGAGCAGTACTTC. Filled out from reference TRBV18 and TRBJ2-7, the complete variable domain reads NAGVMQNPRHLVRRRGQEARLRCSPMKGHSHVYWYRQLPEEGLKFMVYLQKENIIDESGMPKERFSAEFPKEGPSILRIQQVVRGDSAAYFCASSPQLQGNDEQYFGPGTRLTVT.